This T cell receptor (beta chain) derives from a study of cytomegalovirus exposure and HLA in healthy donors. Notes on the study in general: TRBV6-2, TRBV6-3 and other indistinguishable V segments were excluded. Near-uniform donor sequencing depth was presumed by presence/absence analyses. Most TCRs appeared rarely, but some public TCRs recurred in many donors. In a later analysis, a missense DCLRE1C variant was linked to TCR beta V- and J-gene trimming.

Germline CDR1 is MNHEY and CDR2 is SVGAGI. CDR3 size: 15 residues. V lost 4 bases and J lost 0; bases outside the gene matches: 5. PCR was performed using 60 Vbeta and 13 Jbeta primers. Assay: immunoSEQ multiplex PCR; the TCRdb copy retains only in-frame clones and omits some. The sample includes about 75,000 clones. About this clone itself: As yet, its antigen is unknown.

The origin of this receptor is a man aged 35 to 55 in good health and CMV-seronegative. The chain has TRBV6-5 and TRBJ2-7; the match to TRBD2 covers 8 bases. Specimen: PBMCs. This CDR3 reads CASSFGGGISYEQYF. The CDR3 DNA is TGTGCCAGCAGTTTCGGCGGGGGGATCTCCTACGAGCAGTACTTC.